This TCR beta chain was sequenced in a study of cytomegalovirus exposure and HLA in healthy donors. Looking at the study overall: The Caucasian-associated ancestry cluster held roughly 78% of 300 to 500 genotyped donors.

General study points: The listing of 150 to 200 TCR beta chains classed them as cytomegalovirus-associated. Analysis was carried out at a later point, and it linked a missense DCLRE1C variant to TCR beta V- and J-gene trimming. CMV antigen specificity was confirmed in vitro for a few CMV-associated chains.

Trimming removed 2 bases from V and 2 bases from J; junction bases left unmatched: 5. The CDR3 contains 15 residues. Germline values: CDR1 SGHRS, CDR2 YFSETQ. Vbeta (60) and Jbeta (13) primers were used in the PCR. Profiled with immunoSEQ multiplex PCR; TCRdb holds only in-frame clones, not every one. Its clone listing holds around 110,000 clones. Turning to this clone: Antigen: not known.

This sequence originates from a man in his thirties or forties in good health and CMV-seronegative. Sequencing used PBMCs. The chain combines TRBV5-1 with TRBJ2-3; 7 bases fit TRBD1. Written as DNA, the CDR3 is TGCGCCAGCAGCTTCTTTGGGACAGACACAGATACGCAGTATTTT. It specifies CASSFFGTDTDTQYF.